The next 3 T cell receptor beta chains were all read from a single sample in a study of T cell clonality in common variable immunodeficiency (dated by TCRdb to about 2015). The library was built by means of the immunoSEQ multiplex PCR assay. TCRdb took this table from immuneACCESS and kept in-frame rearrangements with V and J called. Such tables lack part of the clones; where checked against another copy, unresolved V genes explain under half of the gap, and the rest is unexplained. The data for this sample show tens of thousands of clones, each detected more than once. More than 9% of the sample goes to the ten largest clones. Sequencing was performed on peripheral blood mononuclear cells. The receptors here all came from a person aged 18 to 75 in good health.

This clone was seen repeatedly, ten times or more. The CDR3 end falls 3 residues outside the read, so it is completed with the germline J gene. This chain joins TRBV14 and TRBJ2-3; perhaps TRBD2 as D (6 bases). The germline V gene encodes CDR1 SGHDN and CDR2 FVKESK. The CDR3 spans 13 residues. Trimming removed 4 bases at V and 6 bases at J, with 11 bases between. CDR3 loop: CASSRQEGDTQYF. The DNA read from the CDR3 is TGTGCCAGCAGCCGCCAGGAGGGGGATACG.

This clone was seen at least ten times. The missing CDR3 end, 3 residues past where the read stops, is filled in from the germline J gene. This chain uses TRBV5-1 with TRBJ2-3; TRBD2 matches 9 bases. Germline V gene data show CDR1 as SGHRS and CDR2 as YFSETQ. The J segment lost 0 bases and the V segment lost 1 base, leaving 6 bases of the junction unmatched. This CDR3 has 17 residues. CDR3 region: CASSLCRTSESTDTQYF. Incomplete CDR3 DNA: TGCGCCAGCAGCTTGTGTCGGACTAGCGAGAGCACAGATACG.

This clone appeared many times. The CDR3 is cut off 3 residues early in the read; its end comes from the germline J gene. The chain combines TRBV28 with TRBJ1-1, with D possibly matching TRBD1 (6 bases). The V end lost 7 bases, the J end lost 5 bases, and 17 bases lay between the germline ends. CDR3 size: 14 residues. Germline values: CDR1 MDHEN, CDR2 SYDVKM. The DNA read from the CDR3 is TGTGCCAGCACCGACAGTGGGGGCCGGACTGAA. Translated, it gives CASTDSGGRTE. The entire CDR3 protein reads CASTDSGGRTEAFF.